This section outlines one TCR beta chain sequence together with its context. What it recognizes is unknown. The source material, RNA transcripts, was used to amplify TCR beta CDR3 regions. An initial round of RT-PCR targeting the TCR CDR3 relied on the HTBI primer set. TCRdb processed the multiplex PCR reads anew with MiXCR; each CDR3 protein has one entry. The table includes about 640,000 distinct CDR3 sequences, 20% detected once. Germline V gene sequence: CDR1 MGHRA, CDR2 YSYEKL. The CDR3 has 14 residues. V lost 4 bases to trimming and J lost 3 bases, with 11 bases between them. This entry comes from a study of T cells in Graves' hyperthyroidism and ophthalmopathy. Study summary: Blood from the periphery was taken at initial diagnosis, before any treatment.

Study conclusions and caveats: Ophthalmopathy was model-predicted a median about 7.1 months pre-onset. Most clonotypes expanded in thyroid above 0.001 were likewise present in blood.

A NOSPECS grade of at least 4, a Clinical Activity Score of at least 3 and duration under 3 months were recorded in ophthalmopathy patients. The TCR sequence derives from a man aged 25-45 years with Graves' ophthalmopathy. The chain couples TRBV4-1 to TRBJ2-3; D is undetermined. The sample taken for sequencing was blood. DNA of the CDR3: TGCGCCAGCAGCCTCCGGTACGCGACAGATACGCAGTATTTT. This encodes CASSLRYATDTQYF.